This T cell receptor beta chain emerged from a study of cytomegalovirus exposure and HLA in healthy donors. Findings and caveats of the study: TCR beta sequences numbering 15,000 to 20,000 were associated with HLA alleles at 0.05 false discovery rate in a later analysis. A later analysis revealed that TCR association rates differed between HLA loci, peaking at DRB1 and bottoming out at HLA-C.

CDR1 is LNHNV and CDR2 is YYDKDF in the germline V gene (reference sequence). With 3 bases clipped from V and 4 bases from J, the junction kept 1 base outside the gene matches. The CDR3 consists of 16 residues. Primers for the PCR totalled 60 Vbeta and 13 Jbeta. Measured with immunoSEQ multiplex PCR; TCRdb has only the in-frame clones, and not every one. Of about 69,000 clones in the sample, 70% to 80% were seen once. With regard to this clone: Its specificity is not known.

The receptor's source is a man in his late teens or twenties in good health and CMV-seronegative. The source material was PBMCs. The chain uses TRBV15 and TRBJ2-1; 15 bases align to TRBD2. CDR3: CATSRGTSGGYNEQFF. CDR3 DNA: TGTGCCACCAGCAGGGGGACTAGCGGGGGGTACAATGAGCAGTTCTTC.